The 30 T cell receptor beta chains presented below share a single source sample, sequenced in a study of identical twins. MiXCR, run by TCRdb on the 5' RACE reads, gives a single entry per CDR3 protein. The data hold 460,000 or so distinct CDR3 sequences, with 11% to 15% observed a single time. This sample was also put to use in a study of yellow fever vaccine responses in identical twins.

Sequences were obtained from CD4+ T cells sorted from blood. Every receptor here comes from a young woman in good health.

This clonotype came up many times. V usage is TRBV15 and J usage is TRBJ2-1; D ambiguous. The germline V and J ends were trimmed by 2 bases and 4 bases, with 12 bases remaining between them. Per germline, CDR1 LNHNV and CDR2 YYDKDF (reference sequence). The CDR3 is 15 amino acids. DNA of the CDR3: TGTGCCACCAGCAGAATGAAATTTGGATACAATGAGCAGTTCTTC. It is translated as CATSRMKFGYNEQFF.

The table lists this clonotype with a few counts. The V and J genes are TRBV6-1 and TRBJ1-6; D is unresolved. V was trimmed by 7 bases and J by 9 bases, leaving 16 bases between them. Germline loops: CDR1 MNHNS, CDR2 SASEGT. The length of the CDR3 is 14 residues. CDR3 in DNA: TGTGCCAGCACTCCCGACCGAGGGAGTTCACCCCTCCACTTT. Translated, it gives CASTPDRGSSPLHF.

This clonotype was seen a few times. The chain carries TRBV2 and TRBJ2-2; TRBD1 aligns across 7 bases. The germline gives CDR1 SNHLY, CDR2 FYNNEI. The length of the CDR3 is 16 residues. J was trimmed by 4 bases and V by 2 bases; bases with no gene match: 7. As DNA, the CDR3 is TGTGCCAGCAGTGAACAGGGCAGGGGGATCACCGGGGAGCTGTTTTTT. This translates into CASSEQGRGITGELFF. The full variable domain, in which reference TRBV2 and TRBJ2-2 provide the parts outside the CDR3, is EPEVTQTPSHQVTQMGQEVILRCVPISNHLYFYWYRQILGQKVEFLVSFYNNEISEKSEIFDDQFSVERPDGSNFTLKIRSTKLEDSAMYFCASSEQGRGITGELFFGEGSRLTVL.

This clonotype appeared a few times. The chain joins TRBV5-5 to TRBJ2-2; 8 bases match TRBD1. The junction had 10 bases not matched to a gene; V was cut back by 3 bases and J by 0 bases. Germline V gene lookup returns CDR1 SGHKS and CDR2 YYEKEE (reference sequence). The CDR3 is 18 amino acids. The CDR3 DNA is TGTGCCAGCAGCTCCCTCATCGACAGGGGACCGAACACCGGGGAGCTGTTTTTT. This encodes CASSSLIDRGPNTGELFF.

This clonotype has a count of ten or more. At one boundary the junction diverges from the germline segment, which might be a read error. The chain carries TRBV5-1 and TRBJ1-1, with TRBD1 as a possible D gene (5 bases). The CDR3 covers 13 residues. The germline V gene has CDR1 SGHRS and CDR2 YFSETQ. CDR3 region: CASSLGAGTEAFF. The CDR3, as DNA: TGTGCCAGCAGCTTAGGGGCCGGCACTGAAGCTTTCTTT.

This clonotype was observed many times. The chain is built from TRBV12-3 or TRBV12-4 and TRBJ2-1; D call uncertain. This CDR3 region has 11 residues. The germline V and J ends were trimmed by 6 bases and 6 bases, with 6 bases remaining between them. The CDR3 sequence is CASRRGNEQFF. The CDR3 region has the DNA TGTGCCAGCAGACGCGGCAATGAGCAGTTCTTC.

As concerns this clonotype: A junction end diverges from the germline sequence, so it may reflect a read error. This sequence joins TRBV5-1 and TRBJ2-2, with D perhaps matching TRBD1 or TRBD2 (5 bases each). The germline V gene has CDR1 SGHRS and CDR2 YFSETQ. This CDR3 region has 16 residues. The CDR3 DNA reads TGCGCCAGCAGCTTGGGGTCCAGGGTGAACACCGGGAAGCTGTTTTTT. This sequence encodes CASSLGSRVNTGKLFF.

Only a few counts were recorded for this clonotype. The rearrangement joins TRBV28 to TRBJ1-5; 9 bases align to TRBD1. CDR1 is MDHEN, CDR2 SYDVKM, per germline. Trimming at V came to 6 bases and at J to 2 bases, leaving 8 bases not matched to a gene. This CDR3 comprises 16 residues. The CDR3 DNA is TGTGCCAGCAGGCGAGGGGACAGGGTTGGCAATCAGCCCCAGCATTTT. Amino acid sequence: CASRRGDRVGNQPQHF.

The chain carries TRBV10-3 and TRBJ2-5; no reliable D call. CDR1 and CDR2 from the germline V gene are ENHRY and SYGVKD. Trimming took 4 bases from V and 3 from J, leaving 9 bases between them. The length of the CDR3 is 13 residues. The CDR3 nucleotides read TGTGCCATCAGTGTATCTGGGAAAGAGACCCAGTACTTC. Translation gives CAISVSGKETQYF.

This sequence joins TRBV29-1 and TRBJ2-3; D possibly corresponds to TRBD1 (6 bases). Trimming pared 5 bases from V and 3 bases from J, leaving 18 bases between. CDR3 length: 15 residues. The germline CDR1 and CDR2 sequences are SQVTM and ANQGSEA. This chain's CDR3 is CSVTPRRQGTDTQYF. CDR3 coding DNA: TGCAGCGTTACCCCACGTAGGCAGGGGACAGATACGCAGTATTTT.

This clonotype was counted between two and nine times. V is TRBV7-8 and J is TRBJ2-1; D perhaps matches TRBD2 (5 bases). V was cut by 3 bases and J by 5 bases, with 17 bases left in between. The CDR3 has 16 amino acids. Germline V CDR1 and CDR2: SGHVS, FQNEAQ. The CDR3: CASSLRSGIRNNEQFF. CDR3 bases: TGTGCCAGCAGCTTGAGATCGGGGATACGAAACAATGAGCAGTTCTTC.

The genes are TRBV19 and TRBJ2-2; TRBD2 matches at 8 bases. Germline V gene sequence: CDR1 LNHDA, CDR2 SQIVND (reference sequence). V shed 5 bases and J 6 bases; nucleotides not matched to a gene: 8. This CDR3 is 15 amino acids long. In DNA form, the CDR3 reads TGTGCCAGTAGTTCGGGACTAGTAATCTCCGGGGAGCTGTTTTTT. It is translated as CASSSGLVISGELFF.

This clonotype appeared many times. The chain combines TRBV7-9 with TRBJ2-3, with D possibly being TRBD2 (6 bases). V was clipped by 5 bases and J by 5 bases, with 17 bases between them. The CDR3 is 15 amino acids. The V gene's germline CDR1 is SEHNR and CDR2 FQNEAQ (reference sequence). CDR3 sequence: CASSTRREGRDTQYF. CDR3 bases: TGTGCCAGCAGCACACGGCGGGAAGGAAGAGATACGCAGTATTTT.

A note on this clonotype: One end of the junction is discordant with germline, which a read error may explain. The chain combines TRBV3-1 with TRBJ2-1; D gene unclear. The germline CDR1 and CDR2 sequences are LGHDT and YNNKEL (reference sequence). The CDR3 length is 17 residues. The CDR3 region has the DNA TGTGCCAGCTGCCAGCTGATGGTTACAGAGGCCTACAATGAGCAGTTCTTC. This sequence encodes CASCQLMVTEAYNEQFF.

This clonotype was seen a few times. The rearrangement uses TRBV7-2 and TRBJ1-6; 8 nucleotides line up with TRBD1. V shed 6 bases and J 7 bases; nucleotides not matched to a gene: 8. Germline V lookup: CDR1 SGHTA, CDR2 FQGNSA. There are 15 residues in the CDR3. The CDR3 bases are TGTGCCAGCAGTTACAGGGGGGGACGAAATTCACCCCTCCACTTT. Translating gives CASSYRGGRNSPLHF.

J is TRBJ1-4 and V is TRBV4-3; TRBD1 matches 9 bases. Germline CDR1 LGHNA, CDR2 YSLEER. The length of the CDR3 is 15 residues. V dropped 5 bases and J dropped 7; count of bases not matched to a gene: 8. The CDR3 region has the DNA TGCGCCAGCAGCTTCCTTACAGGGGGCGGTGAAAAACTGTTTTTT. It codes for CASSFLTGGGEKLFF.

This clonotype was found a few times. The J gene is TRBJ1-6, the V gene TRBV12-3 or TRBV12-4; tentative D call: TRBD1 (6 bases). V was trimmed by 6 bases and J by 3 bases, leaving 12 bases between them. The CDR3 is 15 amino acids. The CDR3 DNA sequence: TGTGCCAGCAGATCAACAGGGAACTATAATTCACCCCTCCACTTT. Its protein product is CASRSTGNYNSPLHF.

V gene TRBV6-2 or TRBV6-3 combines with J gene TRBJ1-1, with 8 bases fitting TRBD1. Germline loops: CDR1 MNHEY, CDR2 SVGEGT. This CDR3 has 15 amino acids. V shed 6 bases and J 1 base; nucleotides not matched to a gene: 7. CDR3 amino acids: CASRRADRGNTEAFF. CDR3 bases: TGTGCCAGCAGGAGAGCAGACAGGGGGAACACTGAAGCTTTCTTT.

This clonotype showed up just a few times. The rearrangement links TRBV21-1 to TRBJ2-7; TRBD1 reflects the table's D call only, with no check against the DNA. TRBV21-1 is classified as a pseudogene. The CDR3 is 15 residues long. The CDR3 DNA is TGTGCCAGCAGCCTCGTAGTGGGGACAGACTACGAGCAGTACTTC. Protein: CASSLVVGTDYEQYF.

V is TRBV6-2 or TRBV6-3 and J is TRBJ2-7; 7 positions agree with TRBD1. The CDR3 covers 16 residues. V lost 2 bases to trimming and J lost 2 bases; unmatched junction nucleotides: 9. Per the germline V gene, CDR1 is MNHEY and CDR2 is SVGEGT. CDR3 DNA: TGTGCCAGCAGTTACCCCACCGGGACAGTAACCTACGAGCAGTACTTC. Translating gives CASSYPTGTVTYEQYF.

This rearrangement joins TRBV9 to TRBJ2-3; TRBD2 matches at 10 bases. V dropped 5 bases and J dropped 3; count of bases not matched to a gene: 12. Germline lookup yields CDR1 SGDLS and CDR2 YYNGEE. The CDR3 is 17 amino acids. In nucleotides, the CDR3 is TGTGCCAGCAGGACCGTGGAAGCGGGGGGGCGGACAGATACGCAGTATTTT. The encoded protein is CASRTVEAGGRTDTQYF.

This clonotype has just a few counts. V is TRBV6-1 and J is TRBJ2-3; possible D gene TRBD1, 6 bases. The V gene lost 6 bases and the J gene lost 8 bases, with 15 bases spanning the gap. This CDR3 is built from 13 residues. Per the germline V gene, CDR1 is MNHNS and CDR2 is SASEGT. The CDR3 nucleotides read TGTGCCAGCAGCCGAGCAACAGGGAGTACGCAGTATTTT. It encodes CASSRATGSTQYF.

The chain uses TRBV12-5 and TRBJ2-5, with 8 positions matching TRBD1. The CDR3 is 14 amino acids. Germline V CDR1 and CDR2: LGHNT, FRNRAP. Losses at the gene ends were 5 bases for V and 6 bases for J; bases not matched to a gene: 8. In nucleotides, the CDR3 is TGTGCTAGTGGTATGAACGGACAGGGTCAGACCCAGTACTTC. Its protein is CASGMNGQGQTQYF.

CDR3 in DNA: TGTGCCAGCAGCCCGCGGGAGCAGGCCCCCGGGCGTTGGTTCTTC. This sequence encodes CASSPREQAPGRWFF. The chain couples TRBV14 to TRBJ2-1, with 7 nucleotides matching TRBD2. The CDR3 covers 15 residues. CDR1 SGHDN and CDR2 FVKESK come from the germline V gene. V gave up 4 bases and J gave up 15 bases; unmatched junction bases: 18.

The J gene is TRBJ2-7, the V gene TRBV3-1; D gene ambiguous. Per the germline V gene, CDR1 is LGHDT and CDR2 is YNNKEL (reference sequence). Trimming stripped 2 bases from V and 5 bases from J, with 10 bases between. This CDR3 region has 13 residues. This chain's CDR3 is CASSQTPRNEQYF. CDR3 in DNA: TGTGCCAGCAGCCAAACCCCTCGGAACGAGCAGTACTTC.

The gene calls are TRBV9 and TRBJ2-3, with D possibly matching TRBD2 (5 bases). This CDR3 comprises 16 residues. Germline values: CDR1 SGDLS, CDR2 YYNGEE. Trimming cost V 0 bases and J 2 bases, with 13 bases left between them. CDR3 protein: CASSVAPSGDTDTQYF. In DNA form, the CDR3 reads TGTGCCAGCAGCGTAGCCCCAAGCGGAGACACAGATACGCAGTATTTT.

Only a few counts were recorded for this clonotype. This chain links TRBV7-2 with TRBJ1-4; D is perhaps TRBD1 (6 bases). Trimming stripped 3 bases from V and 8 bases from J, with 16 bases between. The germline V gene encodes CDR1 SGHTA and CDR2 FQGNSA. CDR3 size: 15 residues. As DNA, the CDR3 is TGTGCCAGCAGCTTTCAGGGGAGGGGAAACGAAAAACTGTTTTTT. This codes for CASSFQGRGNEKLFF. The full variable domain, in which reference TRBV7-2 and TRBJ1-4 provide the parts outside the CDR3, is GAGVSQSPSNKVTEKGKDVELRCDPISGHTALYWYRQSLGQGLEFLIYFQGNSAPDKSGLPSDRFSAERTGGSVSTLTIQRTQQEDSAVYLCASSFQGRGNEKLFFGSGTQLSVL.

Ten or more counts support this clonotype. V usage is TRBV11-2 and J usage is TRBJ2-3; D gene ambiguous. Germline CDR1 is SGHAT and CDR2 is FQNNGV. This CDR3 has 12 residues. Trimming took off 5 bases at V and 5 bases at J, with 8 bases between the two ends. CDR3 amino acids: CASSLQRDTQYF. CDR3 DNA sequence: TGTGCCAGCAGCCTACAACGAGATACGCAGTATTTT. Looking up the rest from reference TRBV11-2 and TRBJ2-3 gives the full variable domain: EAGVAQSPRYKIIEKRQSVAFWCNPISGHATLYWYQQILGQGPKLLIQFQNNGVVDDSQLPKDRFSAERLKGVDSTLKIQPAKLEDSAVYLCASSLQRDTQYFGPGTRLTVL.

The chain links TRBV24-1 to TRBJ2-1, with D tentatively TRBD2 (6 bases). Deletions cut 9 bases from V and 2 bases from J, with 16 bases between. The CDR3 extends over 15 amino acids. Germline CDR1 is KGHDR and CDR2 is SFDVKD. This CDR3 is CATSTGRDPYNEQFF. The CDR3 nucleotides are TGTGCCACCTCGACTGGGCGGGACCCCTACAATGAGCAGTTCTTC.

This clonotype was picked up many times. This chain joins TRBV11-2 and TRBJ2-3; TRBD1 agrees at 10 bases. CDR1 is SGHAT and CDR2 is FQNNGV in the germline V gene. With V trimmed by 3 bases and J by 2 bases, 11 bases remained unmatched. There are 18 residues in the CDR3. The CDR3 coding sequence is TGTGCCAGCAGCTTCACAATGACGGGACAGGGGCACACAGATACGCAGTATTTT. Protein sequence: CASSFTMTGQGHTDTQYF. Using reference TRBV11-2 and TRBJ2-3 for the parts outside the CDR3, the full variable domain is EAGVAQSPRYKIIEKRQSVAFWCNPISGHATLYWYQQILGQGPKLLIQFQNNGVVDDSQLPKDRFSAERLKGVDSTLKIQPAKLEDSAVYLCASSFTMTGQGHTDTQYFGPGTRLTVL.